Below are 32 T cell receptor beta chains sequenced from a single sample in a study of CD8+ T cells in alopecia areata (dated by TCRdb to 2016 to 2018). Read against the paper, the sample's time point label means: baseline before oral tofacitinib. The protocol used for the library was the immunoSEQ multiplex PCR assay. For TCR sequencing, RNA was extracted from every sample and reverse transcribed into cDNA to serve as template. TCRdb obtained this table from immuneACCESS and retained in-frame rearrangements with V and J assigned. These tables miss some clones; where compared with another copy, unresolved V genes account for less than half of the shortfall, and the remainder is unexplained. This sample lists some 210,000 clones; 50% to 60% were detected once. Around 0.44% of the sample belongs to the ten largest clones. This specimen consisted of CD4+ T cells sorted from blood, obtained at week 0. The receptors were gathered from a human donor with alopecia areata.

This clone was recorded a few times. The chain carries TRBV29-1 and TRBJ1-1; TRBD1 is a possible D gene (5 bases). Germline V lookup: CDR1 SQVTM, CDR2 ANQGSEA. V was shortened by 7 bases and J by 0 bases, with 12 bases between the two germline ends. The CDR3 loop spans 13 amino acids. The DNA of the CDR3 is TGCAGCGCCGAACCACAGGTGAACACTGAAGCTTTCTTT. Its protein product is CSAEPQVNTEAFF.

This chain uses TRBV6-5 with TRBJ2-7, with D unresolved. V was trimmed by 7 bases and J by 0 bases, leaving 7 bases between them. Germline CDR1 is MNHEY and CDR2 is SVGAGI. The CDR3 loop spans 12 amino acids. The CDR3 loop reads CASTAPSYEQYF. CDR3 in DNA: TGTGCCAGCACCGCACCCTCCTACGAGCAGTACTTC.

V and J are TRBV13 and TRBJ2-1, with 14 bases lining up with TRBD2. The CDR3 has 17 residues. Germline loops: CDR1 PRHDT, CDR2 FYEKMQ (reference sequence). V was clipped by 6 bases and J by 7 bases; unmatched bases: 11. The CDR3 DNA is TGTGCCAGCAGAACAAGGATGGGACTAGCGGGAGCGAATGAGCAGTTCTTC. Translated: CASRTRMGLAGANEQFF.

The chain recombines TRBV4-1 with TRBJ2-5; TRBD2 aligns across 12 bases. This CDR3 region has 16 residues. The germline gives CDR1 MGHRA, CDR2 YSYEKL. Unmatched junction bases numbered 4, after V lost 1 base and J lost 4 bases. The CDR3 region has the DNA TGCGCCAGCAGCCAAGCACGGGGACTAGCGGGAGAGACCCAGTACTTC. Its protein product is CASSQARGLAGETQYF.

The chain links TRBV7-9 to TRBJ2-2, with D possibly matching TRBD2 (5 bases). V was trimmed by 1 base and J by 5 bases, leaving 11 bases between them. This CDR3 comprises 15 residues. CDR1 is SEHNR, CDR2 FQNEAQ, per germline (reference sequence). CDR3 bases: TGTGCCAGCAGCTTAGTTGTAACGGGGACCGGGGAGCTGTTTTTT. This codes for CASSLVVTGTGELFF.

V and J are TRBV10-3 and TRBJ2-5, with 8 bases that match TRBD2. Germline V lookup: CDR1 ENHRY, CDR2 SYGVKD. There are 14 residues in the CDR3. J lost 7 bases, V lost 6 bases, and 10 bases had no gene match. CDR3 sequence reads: CAIRGTSQVGTQYF. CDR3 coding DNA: TGTGCCATCAGAGGGACTAGTCAAGTCGGGACCCAGTACTTC.

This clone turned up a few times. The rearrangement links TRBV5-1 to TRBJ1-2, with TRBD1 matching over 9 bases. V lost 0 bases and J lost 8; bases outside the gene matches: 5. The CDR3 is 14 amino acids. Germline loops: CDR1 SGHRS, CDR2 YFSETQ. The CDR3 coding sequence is TGCGCCAGCAGCTTGGAAACAGGGGGCCGGGGCTACACCTTC. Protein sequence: CASSLETGGRGYTF.

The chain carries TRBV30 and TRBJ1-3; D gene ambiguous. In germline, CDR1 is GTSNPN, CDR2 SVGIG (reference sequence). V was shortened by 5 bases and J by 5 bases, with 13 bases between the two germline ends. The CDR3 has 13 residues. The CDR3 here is CAWGLRTRNTIYF. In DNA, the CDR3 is TGTGCCTGGGGGCTCAGGACCCGAAACACCATATATTTT.

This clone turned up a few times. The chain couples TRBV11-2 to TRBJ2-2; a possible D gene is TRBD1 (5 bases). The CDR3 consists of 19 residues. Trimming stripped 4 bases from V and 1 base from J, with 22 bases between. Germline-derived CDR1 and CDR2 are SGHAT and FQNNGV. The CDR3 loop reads CASSYRQGTRYKNTGELFF. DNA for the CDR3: TGTGCCAGCAGCTACAGGCAGGGAACCCGCTACAAGAACACCGGGGAGCTGTTTTTT.

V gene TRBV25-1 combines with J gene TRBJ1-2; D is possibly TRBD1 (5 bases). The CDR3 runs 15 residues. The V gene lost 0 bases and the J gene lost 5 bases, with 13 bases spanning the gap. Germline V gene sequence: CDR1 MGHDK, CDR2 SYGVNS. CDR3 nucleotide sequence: TGTGCCAGCAGTGAATATAATGGGGACCGATATGGCTACACCTTC. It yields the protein CASSEYNGDRYGYTF.

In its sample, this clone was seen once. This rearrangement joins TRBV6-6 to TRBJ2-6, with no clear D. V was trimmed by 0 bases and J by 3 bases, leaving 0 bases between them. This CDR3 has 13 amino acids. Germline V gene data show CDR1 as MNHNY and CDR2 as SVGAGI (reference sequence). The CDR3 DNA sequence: TGTGCCAGCAGTTACTCTGGGGCCAACGTCCTGACTTTC. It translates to CASSYSGANVLTF.

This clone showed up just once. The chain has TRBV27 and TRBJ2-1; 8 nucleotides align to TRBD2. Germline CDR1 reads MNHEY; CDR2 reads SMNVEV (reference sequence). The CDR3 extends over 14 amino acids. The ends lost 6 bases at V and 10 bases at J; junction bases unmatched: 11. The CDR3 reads CASRSTSVLGEQFF. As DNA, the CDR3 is TGTGCCAGCAGATCGACTAGCGTCCTCGGGGAGCAGTTCTTC.

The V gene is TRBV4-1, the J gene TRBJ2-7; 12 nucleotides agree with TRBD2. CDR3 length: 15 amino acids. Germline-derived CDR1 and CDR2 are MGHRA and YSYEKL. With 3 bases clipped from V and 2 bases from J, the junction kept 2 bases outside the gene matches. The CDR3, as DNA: TGCGCCAGCAGCCAGGGACTAGCGGGCCCCTACGAGCAGTACTTC. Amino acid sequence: CASSQGLAGPYEQYF.

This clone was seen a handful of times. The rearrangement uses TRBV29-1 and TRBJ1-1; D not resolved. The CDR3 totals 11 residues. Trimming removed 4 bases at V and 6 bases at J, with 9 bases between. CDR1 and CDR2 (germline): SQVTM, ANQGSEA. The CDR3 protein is CSVGRTAEAFF. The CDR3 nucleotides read TGCAGCGTTGGCCGGACCGCTGAAGCTTTCTTT.

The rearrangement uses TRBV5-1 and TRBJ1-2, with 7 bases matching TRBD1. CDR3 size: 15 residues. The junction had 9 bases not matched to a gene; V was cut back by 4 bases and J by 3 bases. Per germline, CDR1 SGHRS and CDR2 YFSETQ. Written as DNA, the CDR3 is TGCGCCAGCAGCCCGAACAGGGGAATCGACTATGGCTACACCTTC. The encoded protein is CASSPNRGIDYGYTF.

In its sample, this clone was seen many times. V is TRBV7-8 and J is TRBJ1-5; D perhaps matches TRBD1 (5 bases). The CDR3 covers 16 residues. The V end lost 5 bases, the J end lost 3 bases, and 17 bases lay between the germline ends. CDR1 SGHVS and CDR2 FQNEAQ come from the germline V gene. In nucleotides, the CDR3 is TGTGCCAGCAGCCCCACGCAGGGACGGAACAATCAGCCCCAGCATTTT. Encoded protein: CASSPTQGRNNQPQHF.

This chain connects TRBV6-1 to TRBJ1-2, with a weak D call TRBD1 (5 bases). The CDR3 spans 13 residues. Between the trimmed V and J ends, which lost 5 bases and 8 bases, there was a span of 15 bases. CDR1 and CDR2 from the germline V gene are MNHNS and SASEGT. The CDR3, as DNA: TGTGCCAGCAGTCCCTCGGGGGATGGAGGCTACACCTTC. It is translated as CASSPSGDGGYTF.

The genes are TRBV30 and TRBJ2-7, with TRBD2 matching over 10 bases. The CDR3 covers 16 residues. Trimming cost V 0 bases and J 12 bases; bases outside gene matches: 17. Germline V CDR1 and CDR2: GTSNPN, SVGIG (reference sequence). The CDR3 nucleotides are TGTGCCTGGAGTGTACCATCTTTCCTAGCGGGAGCCCTAACGTACTTC. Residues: CAWSVPSFLAGALTYF.

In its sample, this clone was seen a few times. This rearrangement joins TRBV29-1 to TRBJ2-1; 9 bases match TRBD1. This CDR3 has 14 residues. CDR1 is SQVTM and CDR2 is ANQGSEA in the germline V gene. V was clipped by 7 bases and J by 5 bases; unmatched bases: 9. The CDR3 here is CSARRDRVDNEQFF. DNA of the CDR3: TGCAGCGCCCGACGGGACAGGGTGGACAATGAGCAGTTCTTC.

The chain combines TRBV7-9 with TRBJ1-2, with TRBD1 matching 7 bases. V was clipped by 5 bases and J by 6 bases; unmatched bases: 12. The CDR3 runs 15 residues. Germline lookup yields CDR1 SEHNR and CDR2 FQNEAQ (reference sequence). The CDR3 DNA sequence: TGTGCCAGCAGCCCTCGGACAGGCCGCTTCAATGGCTACACCTTC. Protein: CASSPRTGRFNGYTF.

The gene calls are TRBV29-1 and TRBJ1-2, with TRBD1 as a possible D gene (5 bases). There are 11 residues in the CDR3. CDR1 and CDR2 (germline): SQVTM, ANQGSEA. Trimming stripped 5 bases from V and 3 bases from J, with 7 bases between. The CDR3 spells CSVRGYYGYTF. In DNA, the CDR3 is TGCAGCGTTCGGGGGTACTATGGCTACACCTTC.

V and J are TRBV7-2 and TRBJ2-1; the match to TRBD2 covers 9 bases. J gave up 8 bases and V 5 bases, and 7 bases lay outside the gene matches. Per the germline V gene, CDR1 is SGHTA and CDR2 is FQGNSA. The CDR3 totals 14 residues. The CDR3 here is CASSLRLAGDEQFF. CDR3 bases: TGTGCCAGCAGCCTTCGTTTAGCGGGAGATGAGCAGTTCTTC.

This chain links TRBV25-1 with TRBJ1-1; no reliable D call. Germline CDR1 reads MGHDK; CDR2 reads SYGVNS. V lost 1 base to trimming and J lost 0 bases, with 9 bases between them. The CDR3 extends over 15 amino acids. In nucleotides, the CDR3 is TGTGCCAGCAGTGAATTCTCGGCGGTGAACACTGAAGCTTTCTTT. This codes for CASSEFSAVNTEAFF.

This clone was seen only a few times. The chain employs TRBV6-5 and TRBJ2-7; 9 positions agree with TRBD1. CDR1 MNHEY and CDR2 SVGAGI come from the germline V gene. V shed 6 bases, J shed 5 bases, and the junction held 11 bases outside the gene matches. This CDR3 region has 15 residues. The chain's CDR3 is CASRMLQGAFHEQYF. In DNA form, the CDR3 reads TGTGCCAGCAGGATGTTACAGGGGGCATTCCACGAGCAGTACTTC.

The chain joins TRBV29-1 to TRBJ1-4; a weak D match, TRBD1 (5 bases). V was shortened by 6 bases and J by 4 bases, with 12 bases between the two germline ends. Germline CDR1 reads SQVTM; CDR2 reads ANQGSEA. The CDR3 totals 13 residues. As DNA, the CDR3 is TGCAGCGTCACGGGACGTTTTAATGAAAAACTGTTTTTT. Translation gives CSVTGRFNEKLFF.

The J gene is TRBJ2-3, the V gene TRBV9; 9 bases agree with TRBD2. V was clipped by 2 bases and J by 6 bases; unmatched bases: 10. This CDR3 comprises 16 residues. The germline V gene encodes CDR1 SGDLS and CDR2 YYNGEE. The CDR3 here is CASSVSPGTSPDTQYF. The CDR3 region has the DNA TGTGCCAGCAGCGTGTCCCCCGGGACTAGCCCGGATACGCAGTATTTT.

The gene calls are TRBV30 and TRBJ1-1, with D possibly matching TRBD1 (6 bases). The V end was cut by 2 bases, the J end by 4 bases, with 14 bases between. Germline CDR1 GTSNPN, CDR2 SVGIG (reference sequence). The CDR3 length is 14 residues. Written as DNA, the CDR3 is TGTGCCTGGAGTCCAAAAGGACAGCGCACTGAAGCTTTCTTT. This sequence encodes CAWSPKGQRTEAFF.

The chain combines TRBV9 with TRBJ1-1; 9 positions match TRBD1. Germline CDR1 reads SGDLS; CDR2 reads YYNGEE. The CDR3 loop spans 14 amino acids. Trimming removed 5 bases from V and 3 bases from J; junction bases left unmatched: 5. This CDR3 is CASSRTGADTEAFF. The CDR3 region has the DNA TGTGCCAGCAGTAGGACAGGGGCAGACACTGAAGCTTTCTTT.

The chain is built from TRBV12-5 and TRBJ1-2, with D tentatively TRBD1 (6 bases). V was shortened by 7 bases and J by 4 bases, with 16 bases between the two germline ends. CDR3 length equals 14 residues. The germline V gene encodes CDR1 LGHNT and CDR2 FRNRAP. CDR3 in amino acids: CASAPGQSSYGYTF. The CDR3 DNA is TGTGCTAGTGCCCCCGGACAGTCGAGCTATGGCTACACCTTC.

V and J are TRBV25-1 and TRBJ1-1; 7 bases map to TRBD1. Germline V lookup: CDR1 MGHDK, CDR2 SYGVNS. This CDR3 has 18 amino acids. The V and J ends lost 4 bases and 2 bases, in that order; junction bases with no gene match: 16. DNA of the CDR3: TGTGCCAGCAGTGCGGGCCGGTACAGGGGAGGGAGAAACACTGAAGCTTTCTTT. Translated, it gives CASSAGRYRGGRNTEAFF.

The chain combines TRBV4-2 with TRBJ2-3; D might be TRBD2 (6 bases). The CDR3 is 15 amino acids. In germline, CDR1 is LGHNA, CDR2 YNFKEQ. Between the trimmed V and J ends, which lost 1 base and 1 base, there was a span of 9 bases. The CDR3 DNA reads TGTGCCAGCAGCCAAGGGGCTAGCGGCACAGATACGCAGTATTTT. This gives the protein CASSQGASGTDTQYF.

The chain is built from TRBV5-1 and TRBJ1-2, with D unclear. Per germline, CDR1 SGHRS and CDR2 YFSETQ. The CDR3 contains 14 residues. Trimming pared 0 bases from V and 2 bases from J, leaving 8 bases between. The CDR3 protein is CASSLVARNYGYTF. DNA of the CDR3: TGCGCCAGCAGCTTGGTTGCCCGGAACTATGGCTACACCTTC.